This T cell receptor beta chain was sequenced in a study of T-cell reconstitution after alpha-beta-depleted transplantation in children. Study-wide points: The origin of high day-60 TCRbeta diversity in some patients lay in surviving recipient T cells and thymic progenitors. T cells produced anew were the main source of T-cell counts and diversity one year after transplant. There were reportedly several hundred expanded graft clones from which alpha-beta T cells came about two months after transplant.

A TCRbeta library incorporating unique molecular identifiers was prepared. Using its own MiXCR run on the PCR reads, TCRdb lists one record per CDR3 protein. The sample yields hundreds of thousands of distinct CDR3 sequences, roughly 16% seen once. Between the trimmed V and J ends, which lost 6 bases and 9 bases, there was a span of 14 bases. This CDR3 is built from 13 residues. In this sample, this clonotype turned up a few times. Its antigen remains unidentified. The chain recombines TRBV12-3 or TRBV12-4 with TRBJ2-2, with D possibly TRBD2 on 5 matching bases. The sequences come from PBMCs, mostly from graft donor cells, collected 360 days after TCRalphabeta/CD19-depleted stem cell transplant. This receptor was obtained from a boy less than two years old who had a stem cell transplant for Wiskott-Aldrich syndrome, so the T cells may come from the graft donor. CDR3 sequence: CASRTSGGRELFF. The DNA for the CDR3 is TGTGCCAGCAGGACCTCAGGAGGCCGGGAGCTGTTTTTT.